Following are 16 T cell receptor beta chains from one sample sequenced in a study of T cell repertoires in cytomegalovirus infection. Via MiXCR, TCRdb re-called the reads, giving one row per CDR3 protein. Counted here are fewer than 950,000 distinct CDR3 sequences, roughly 33% occurring once; the ten biggest clones make up around an eighth. For these TCRs, the target antigens are not known. The sample consisted of cultured CD8+ T cells from PBMCs, taken from culture after CMV antigen stimulation. The origin of the receptors is a human donor in good health (CMV status not recorded). Some clones in this sample may be carry-over from other donors' samples.

Many counts were recorded for this clonotype. The chain couples TRBV7-6 to TRBJ2-5; the match to TRBD2 covers 13 bases. Per germline, CDR1 SGHVS and CDR2 FNYEAQ. V was pared by 5 bases and J by 3 bases, with 6 bases of the junction left unmatched. There are 16 residues in the CDR3. CDR3 loop: CASSPRLAGGEETQYF. The CDR3 DNA reads as TGTGCCAGCAGCCCGCGACTAGCGGGGGGTGAAGAGACCCAGTACTTC.

V usage is TRBV20-1 and J usage is TRBJ2-7; tentatively, D is TRBD1 or TRBD2 (5 bases each). The CDR3 contains 13 residues. Trimming removed 2 bases from V and 3 bases from J, with 11 bases in between. Germline CDR1 and CDR2: DFQATT and SNEGSKA (reference sequence). CDR3 sequence reads: CSARSLGDYEQYF. CDR3 bases: TGCAGTGCTAGATCGTTGGGGGACTACGAGCAGTACTTC.

The chain employs TRBV7-9 and TRBJ2-7, with D possibly TRBD2 on 6 matching bases. Trimming removed 3 bases at V and 3 bases at J, with 9 bases between. Germline V gene data show CDR1 as SEHNR and CDR2 as FQNEAQ (reference sequence). The CDR3 has 13 amino acids. The CDR3 sequence: CASSFEDYYEQYF. The CDR3 nucleotides read TGTGCCAGCAGCTTTGAGGACTACTACGAGCAGTACTTC.

The chain carries TRBV4-2 and TRBJ2-1; 8 bases agree with TRBD2. Trimming at V came to 0 bases and at J to 1 base, leaving 11 bases not matched to a gene. The CDR3 is 19 amino acids. Germline CDR1 is LGHNA and CDR2 is YNFKEQ. The CDR3 nucleotides read TGTGCCAGCAGCCAAGATTACGGGTGGGGCGGGGGGTCCTACAATGAGCAGTTCTTC. It codes for CASSQDYGWGGGSYNEQFF.

The sample holds many counts of this clonotype. The chain's CDR3 is CASSPGREQYF. The CDR3 bases are TGTGCCAGCAGCCCGGGGCGAGAGCAGTACTTC. The genes are TRBV7-9 and TRBJ2-7; D is perhaps TRBD1 or TRBD2 (5 bases each). The CDR3 is 11 residues long. The V end was cut by 5 bases, the J end by 7 bases, with 9 bases between. CDR1 and CDR2 (germline): SEHNR, FQNEAQ (reference sequence).

This clonotype was recorded a few times. The V and J genes are TRBV7-9 and TRBJ2-3, with no clear D. V was clipped by 2 bases and J by 2 bases, with 11 bases between them. Per germline, CDR1 SEHNR and CDR2 FQNEAQ (reference sequence). CDR3 size: 15 residues. For the CDR3, the DNA is TGTGCCAGCAGCTTACGGCACCAATCCACAGATACGCAGTATTTT. It yields the protein CASSLRHQSTDTQYF.

This clonotype has a handful of counts. The CDR3 DNA sequence: TGTGCCGTCTCTAAGGGAGTCACCGGGGAGCTGTTTTTT. Encoded protein: CAVSKGVTGELFF. The rearrangement uses TRBV12-3 or TRBV12-4 and TRBJ2-2; possibly TRBD2 for D (5 bases). The length of the CDR3 is 13 residues. The V end lost 11 bases, the J end lost 4 bases, and 14 bases lay between the germline ends.

The rearrangement uses TRBV20-1 and TRBJ1-6; weak D call: TRBD1 (5 bases). The CDR3 length is 12 residues. Germline loops: CDR1 DFQATT, CDR2 SNEGSKA (reference sequence). Deletions cut 1 base from V and 11 bases from J, with 9 bases between. CDR3 residues: CSARAGGAPLHF. The CDR3, as DNA: TGCAGTGCTAGAGCCGGAGGGGCACCCCTCCACTTT.

This clonotype was counted ten times or more. The chain joins TRBV7-6 to TRBJ1-1; D may be TRBD1 (6 bases). CDR1 SGHVS and CDR2 FNYEAQ come from the germline V gene. This CDR3 comprises 13 residues. V was pared by 5 bases and J by 1 base, with 8 bases between. The CDR3: CASSRGQNTEAFF. CDR3 coding DNA: TGTGCCAGCAGCCGGGGACAGAACACTGAAGCTTTCTTT.

The table lists this clonotype with a few counts. The chain combines TRBV12-3 or TRBV12-4 with TRBJ2-3; 13 positions match TRBD2. V lost 4 bases, J lost 6 bases, and 7 bases stayed unmatched. CDR3 size: 16 residues. The CDR3 loop reads CASSSGLAGMGDTQYF. The CDR3 bases are TGTGCCAGCAGTTCGGGACTAGCGGGGATGGGGGATACGCAGTATTTT.

In nucleotides, the CDR3 is TGTGCCAGCAGTTACTCGTGGCGGGGGGGGTCCGACACCGGGGAGCTGTTTTTT. Amino acids: CASSYSWRGGSDTGELFF. The chain employs TRBV6-8 and TRBJ2-2, with TRBD2 matching over 9 bases. The CDR3 consists of 18 residues. The V segment lost 0 bases and the J segment 3 bases; nucleotides outside the gene matches: 8. Germline values: CDR1 MNHGY, CDR2 SAAAGT.

To note about this clonotype: This could be a read error, since a much larger clone is one nucleotide away. The rearrangement links TRBV7-2 to TRBJ1-2; D ambiguous. The CDR3 consists of 15 residues. Germline V gives CDR1 SGHTA, CDR2 FQGNSA. V was trimmed by 1 base and J by 4 bases, leaving 13 bases between them. CDR3 in amino acids: CASSLDIHGPYGYTF. CDR3 coding DNA: TGTGCCAGCAGCTTAGACATCCATGGTCCCTATGGCTACACCTTC.

V and J are TRBV19 and TRBJ2-3; no definite D call. Looked up from germline, CDR1 is LNHDA and CDR2 is SQIVND (reference sequence). This CDR3 is built from 15 residues. The germline V and J ends were trimmed by 2 bases and 1 base, with 10 bases remaining between them. The CDR3 loop reads CASSISNSGTDTQYF. DNA for the CDR3: TGTGCCAGTAGTATAAGTAACTCGGGCACAGATACGCAGTATTTT. The variable domain in full, with the rest retrieved from reference TRBV19 and TRBJ2-3, is DGGITQSPKYLFRKEGQNVTLSCEQNLNHDAMYWYRQDPGQGLRLIYYSQIVNDFQKGDIAEGYSVSREKKESFPLTVTSAQKNPTAFYLCASSISNSGTDTQYFGPGTRLTVL.

This clonotype was observed a handful of times. The rearrangement uses TRBV4-1 and TRBJ2-5; 10 bases align to TRBD1. CDR1 MGHRA and CDR2 YSYEKL come from the germline V gene. V dropped 0 bases and J dropped 6; count of bases not matched to a gene: 4. The CDR3 sequence is 15 residues long. CDR3 region: CASSQDGTGVQTQYF. For the CDR3, the DNA is TGCGCCAGCAGCCAAGATGGGACAGGGGTTCAGACCCAGTACTTC.

This clonotype came up a few times. The chain employs TRBV28 and TRBJ2-7, with 8 bases lining up with TRBD2. The CDR3 covers 13 residues. Trimming cost V 6 bases and J 3 bases; bases outside gene matches: 4. Germline V gene lookup returns CDR1 MDHEN and CDR2 SYDVKM. CDR3 protein: CASSDLAGYEQYV. The CDR3 nucleotides read TGTGCCAGCAGCGACCTAGCGGGCTACGAGCAGTACGTC.

A few counts support this clonotype. The rearrangement uses TRBV19 and TRBJ2-1; possibly TRBD1 for D (5 bases). The CDR3 consists of 15 residues. Trimming pared 0 bases from V and 5 bases from J, leaving 11 bases between. Per germline, CDR1 LNHDA and CDR2 SQIVND (reference sequence). CDR3 DNA: TGTGCCAGTAGTATAGATAGGGGAATGGACAATGAGCAGTTCTTC. It translates to CASSIDRGMDNEQFF.